This entry lists 17 T cell receptor beta chains sequenced from one sample in a study of blood T cell repertoires in COVID-19. Clones were read by immunoSEQ multiplex PCR, and TCRdb kept only the in-frame ones, dropping some. The top ten clones hold about 8% of a sample with 90,000 to 150,000 clones, 85% to 90% of them seen once. The sample taken for sequencing was peripheral blood. The source is a man in his sixties or seventies who had recovered from COVID-19.

This clone was detected only a few times. CDR3 sequence reads: CASSLGGQGNEQFF. The CDR3 bases are TGTGCCAGCAGCTTGGGGGGTCAGGGTAATGAGCAGTTCTTC. The V gene is TRBV5-4, the J gene TRBJ2-1, with TRBD1 as a possible D gene (5 bases). Trimming left V 0 bases short and J 7 bases short, with 11 bases between. The CDR3 has 14 amino acids. Germline loops: CDR1 SGHNT, CDR2 YYREEE (reference sequence).

This rearrangement joins TRBV6-2 or TRBV6-3 to TRBJ1-4; a possible D gene is TRBD1 (6 bases). This CDR3 comprises 16 residues. Trimming took 3 bases from V and 8 from J, leaving 19 bases between them. Looked up from germline, CDR1 is MNHEY and CDR2 is SVGEGT. CDR3 region: CASSYDRRKVGEKLFF. The CDR3 DNA reads TGTGCCAGCAGTTATGACAGGAGAAAAGTAGGGGAAAAACTGTTTTTT.

V is TRBV11-2 and J is TRBJ2-1, with 10 bases that match TRBD2. This CDR3 contains 17 residues. CDR1 is SGHAT, CDR2 FQNNGV, per germline. J was trimmed by 5 bases and V by 5 bases; bases with no gene match: 12. CDR3 region: CASSLGGSGGTNNEQFF. CDR3 bases: TGTGCCAGCAGCCTAGGTGGTAGCGGGGGGACTAACAATGAGCAGTTCTTC.

This clone was found a few times. The chain links TRBV5-1 to TRBJ2-7, with D tentatively TRBD2 (6 bases). Trimming cost V 1 base and J 5 bases, with 10 bases left between them. The V gene's germline CDR1 is SGHRS and CDR2 YFSETQ. The CDR3 covers 13 residues. The CDR3: CASSLLRGHEQYF. CDR3 nucleotide sequence: TGCGCCAGCAGCTTGTTGCGGGGCCACGAGCAGTACTTC.

The chain couples TRBV10-3 to TRBJ2-7, with 9 bases matching TRBD2. V was clipped by 3 bases and J by 3 bases; unmatched bases: 3. The germline CDR1 and CDR2 sequences are ENHRY and SYGVKD. The CDR3 is 14 residues long. The CDR3: CAISDQTSGYEQYF. As DNA, the CDR3 is TGTGCCATCAGTGATCAGACTAGCGGCTACGAGCAGTACTTC.

The chain has TRBV9 and TRBJ2-1, with TRBD1 as a possible D gene (6 bases). The germline V gene encodes CDR1 SGDLS and CDR2 YYNGEE. V lost 3 bases and J lost 6, with 19 bases in between. The CDR3 is 16 amino acids. This CDR3 reads CASSGVGTWPTNEQFF. The CDR3 DNA reads TGTGCCAGCAGCGGGGTGGGGACATGGCCGACCAATGAGCAGTTCTTC.

The rearrangement uses TRBV6-5 and TRBJ2-3, with D possibly being TRBD1 (6 bases). V dropped 2 bases and J dropped 5 bases, with 11 bases sitting between them. The CDR3 consists of 14 residues. The germline CDR1 and CDR2 sequences are MNHEY and SVGAGI. The CDR3 loop is CASSYGGSGDTQYF. In DNA, the CDR3 is TGTGCCAGCAGTTACGGGGGCTCGGGAGATACGCAGTATTTT.

The rearrangement uses TRBV6-1 and TRBJ1-2; the D gene is possibly TRBD1 (6 bases). The CDR3 has 13 residues. The germline gives CDR1 MNHNS, CDR2 SASEGT. V lost 2 bases and J lost 3, with 7 bases in between. CDR3 sequence: CASSENRDYGYTF. CDR3 nucleotide sequence: TGTGCCAGCAGTGAAAACAGGGACTATGGCTACACCTTC.

V gene TRBV19 combines with J gene TRBJ2-5; 10 nucleotides line up with TRBD2. The V segment lost 6 bases and the J segment 4 bases; nucleotides outside the gene matches: 8. There are 15 residues in the CDR3. CDR1 and CDR2 from the germline V gene are LNHDA and SQIVND (reference sequence). CDR3 coding DNA: TGTGCCAGTAGCCAACCCGAGCGGGGGGGAGAGACCCAGTACTTC. Encoded protein: CASSQPERGGETQYF.

A single count supports this clone. The chain joins TRBV5-1 to TRBJ2-3, with D uncertain. V gave up 0 bases and J gave up 6 bases, with 8 bases separating them. CDR3 length equals 13 residues. The germline V gene has CDR1 SGHRS and CDR2 YFSETQ. The CDR3 here is CASSLEGADTQYF. CDR3 bases: TGCGCCAGCAGCTTGGAAGGAGCCGATACGCAGTATTTT.

This clone was counted between two and nine times. CDR3 nucleotides: TGTGCCAGCAGTTACTCAGGAGGGGGCGGCAATTCACCCCTCCACTTT. Protein: CASSYSGGGGNSPLHF. The V call is TRBV6-2 or TRBV6-3, the J call TRBJ1-6; the match to TRBD1 covers 7 bases. Trimming removed 0 bases from V and 7 bases from J; junction bases left unmatched: 6. The germline gives CDR1 MNHEY, CDR2 SVGEGT. The CDR3 extends over 16 amino acids.

V gene TRBV19 combines with J gene TRBJ2-1; 11 nucleotides line up with TRBD1. The germline CDR1 and CDR2 sequences are LNHDA and SQIVND (reference sequence). V shed 6 bases and J 6 bases; nucleotides not matched to a gene: 4. The CDR3 extends over 14 amino acids. CDR3 amino acids: CASRRDRGSNEQFF. DNA of the CDR3: TGTGCCAGTAGGCGGGACAGGGGGTCCAATGAGCAGTTCTTC.

The V gene is TRBV5-4, the J gene TRBJ1-2; 7 positions agree with TRBD1. Trimming at V came to 4 bases and at J to 8 bases, leaving 11 bases not matched to a gene. The germline gives CDR1 SGHNT, CDR2 YYREEE (reference sequence). The CDR3 is 14 residues long. For the CDR3, the DNA is TGTGCCAGCAGCCTCCCGACAGGGCGGTGGGGCTACACCTTC. It is translated as CASSLPTGRWGYTF.

V and J are TRBV5-4 and TRBJ1-1; 9 bases fit TRBD1. The ends lost 4 bases at V and 4 bases at J; junction bases unmatched: 8. In germline, CDR1 is SGHNT, CDR2 YYREEE (reference sequence). The CDR3 contains 15 residues. CDR3 in DNA: TGTGCCAGCAGCGCCGCACAGGGGGCGGGCACTGAAGCTTTCTTT. Its protein is CASSAAQGAGTEAFF.

The chain uses TRBV12-3 or TRBV12-4 and TRBJ1-1; 7 bases are shared with TRBD1. The CDR3 is 13 residues long. J was trimmed by 4 bases and V by 6 bases; bases with no gene match: 5. CDR3 sequence (DNA): TGTGCCAGCAGGCGTGGGACAGTCACTGAAGCTTTCTTT. Translating gives CASRRGTVTEAFF.

With regard to this clone: Other DNA sequences within the sample encode an identical CDR3. This chain connects TRBV5-4 to TRBJ2-3; 10 positions match TRBD1. V trimming: 5 bases; J trimming: 4 bases; junction bases outside the gene matches: 4. Germline lookup yields CDR1 SGHNT and CDR2 YYREEE (reference sequence). The CDR3 length is 14 residues. The CDR3: CASSSGQGADTQYF. In DNA form, the CDR3 reads TGTGCCAGCAGTTCAGGACAGGGGGCAGATACGCAGTATTTT.

The CDR3 DNA is TGTGCCAGCAGCCAAGATAAGGGACTAGCGGGACCCGGGGAGCTGTTTTTT. It yields the protein CASSQDKGLAGPGELFF. This chain links TRBV3-1 (or the pseudogene TRBV3-2) with TRBJ2-2; 13 bases are shared with TRBD2. The length of the CDR3 is 17 residues. Germline V gives CDR1 LGHDT, CDR2 YNNKEL (reference sequence). After removal of 0 bases from V and 6 bases from J, the junction contained 4 bases not matched to a gene.